A single sample gave rise to the 20 T cell receptor beta chains below, sequenced in a study of a mutant IDH1 vaccine in newly diagnosed glioma. Time point defined: baseline, week 1 (first vaccination visit). Stated treatment: pre-vaccination baseline after standard-of-care therapy. Only in-frame clones appear in the TCRdb table, and some are missing; sequencing was by immunoSEQ multiplex PCR. The sample lists about 34,000 clones, about four fifths occurring once. This material consisted of peripheral blood mononuclear cells (PBMCs), taken from a glioma patient treated with radiotherapy, temozolomide or both. The receptors here all came from a man aged 45-60 years with glioma. Some clones in this sample may be carry-over from other donors' samples.

This clone was found a few times. This chain connects TRBV5-1 to TRBJ1-1; perhaps TRBD1 as D (6 bases). This CDR3 has 15 residues. CDR1 and CDR2 from the germline V gene are SGHRS and YFSETQ. Trimming took 0 bases from V and 1 from J, leaving 10 bases between them. The CDR3 DNA is TGCGCCAGCAGCTTGGGCGGGGGCCGGAACACTGAAGCTTTCTTT. Protein: CASSLGGGRNTEAFF.

The chain combines TRBV5-6 with TRBJ2-5; D remains ambiguous. This CDR3 spans 11 amino acids. Germline V gene lookup returns CDR1 SGHDT and CDR2 YYEEEE. Between the trimmed V and J ends, which lost 1 base and 5 bases, there was a span of 3 bases. The CDR3: CASSLFETQYF. CDR3 nucleotides: TGTGCCAGCAGCTTGTTTGAGACCCAGTACTTC.

This clone was seen once. J is TRBJ1-2 and V is TRBV19, with TRBD1 matching 7 bases. This CDR3 is built from 16 residues. CDR1 and CDR2 (germline): LNHDA, SQIVND (reference sequence). The ends lost 2 bases at V and 8 bases at J; junction bases unmatched: 14. CDR3 sequence: CASSINLGGAVYGYTF. CDR3 nucleotides: TGTGCCAGTAGTATAAACTTAGGGGGCGCGGTATACGGCTACACCTTC.

This clone was picked up one time. V and J are TRBV11-3 and TRBJ1-2; D gene uncertain. Germline V lookup: CDR1 SGHNT, CDR2 YENEEA. The germline V and J ends were trimmed by 1 base and 0 bases, with 9 bases remaining between them. The CDR3 totals 15 residues. Here the CDR3 DNA reads TGTGCCAGCAGCTTAGCGGCCAGTTCTAACTATGGCTACACCTTC. This gives the protein CASSLAASSNYGYTF.

As DNA, the CDR3 is TGTGCCACCAGCAGCTTCAGGACCGGCATGAACACTGAAGCTTTCTTT. This gives the protein CATSSFRTGMNTEAFF. The gene calls are TRBV15 and TRBJ1-1; D gene ambiguous. Germline V gene lookup returns CDR1 LNHNV and CDR2 YYDKDF (reference sequence). Trimming stripped 3 bases from V and 0 bases from J, with 14 bases between. The CDR3 length is 16 residues.

V and J are TRBV4-1 and TRBJ2-3; D is unclear. V gave up 3 bases and J gave up 6 bases, with 7 bases separating them. Germline CDR1 reads MGHRA; CDR2 reads YSYEKL. This CDR3 region has 12 residues. The CDR3 is CASSQPVDTQYF. CDR3 nucleotides: TGCGCCAGCAGCCAGCCCGTGGATACGCAGTATTTT.

The rearrangement links TRBV7-6 to TRBJ2-2; no clear D gene. Trimming removed 1 base from V and 7 bases from J, with 7 bases in between. The germline gives CDR1 SGHVS, CDR2 FNYEAQ. The CDR3 covers 13 residues. CDR3 amino acids: CASSLGGHGELFF. CDR3 nucleotides: TGTGCCAGCAGCTTAGGCGGTCACGGGGAGCTGTTTTTT.

V usage is TRBV6-5 and J usage is TRBJ1-1, with D perhaps matching TRBD1 (5 bases). The V end lost 6 bases, the J end lost 5 bases, and 13 bases lay between the germline ends. Germline values: CDR1 MNHEY, CDR2 SVGAGI. CDR3 length: 13 residues. The CDR3: CASSPGGGTEAFF. The DNA for the CDR3 is TGTGCCAGCAGCCCCGGGGGGGGGACTGAAGCTTTCTTT.

The chain links TRBV27 to TRBJ1-2; the D is unclear. The germline V gene has CDR1 MNHEY and CDR2 SMNVEV (reference sequence). The CDR3 extends over 16 amino acids. Trimming took 0 bases from V and 0 from J, leaving 11 bases between them. As DNA, the CDR3 is TGTGCCAGCAGTTTATCAGAGGACCTTTCTAACTATGGCTACACCTTC. As protein: CASSLSEDLSNYGYTF.

This clone was picked up a small number of times. The rearrangement links TRBV6-5 to TRBJ2-5, with D possibly matching TRBD2 (6 bases). CDR3 size: 14 residues. V lost 1 base, J lost 2 bases, and 8 bases lay in between. CDR1 is MNHEY and CDR2 is SVGAGI in the germline V gene. For the CDR3, the DNA is TGTGCCAGCAGTTACTTTGGGGGGCAAGAGACCCAGTACTTC. It is translated as CASSYFGGQETQYF.

The V gene is TRBV28, the J gene TRBJ2-2; 8 positions match TRBD2. There are 15 residues in the CDR3. Germline trimming cut 5 bases from V and 1 base from J; bases unmatched to any gene: 3. Germline CDR1 reads MDHEN; CDR2 reads SYDVKM. This CDR3 reads CASSPGLGNTGELFF. CDR3 DNA: TGTGCCAGCAGTCCGGGACTAGGGAACACCGGGGAGCTGTTTTTT.

The rearrangement links TRBV7-8 to TRBJ2-3; D is perhaps TRBD2 (5 bases). The CDR3 has 13 amino acids. From germline, CDR1 is SGHVS and CDR2 FQNEAQ. V dropped 5 bases and J dropped 4 bases, with 10 bases sitting between them. This CDR3 reads CASSPGGPDTQYF. The CDR3 coding sequence is TGTGCCAGCAGCCCAGGAGGTCCAGATACGCAGTATTTT.

The chain uses TRBV5-5 and TRBJ2-6; D gene ambiguous. This CDR3 is 15 amino acids long. Between the trimmed V and J ends, which lost 6 bases and 5 bases, there was a span of 15 bases. Germline CDR1 and CDR2: SGHKS and YYEKEE (reference sequence). The CDR3 protein is CASNLAQSRANVLTF. The CDR3 DNA is TGTGCCAGCAATCTCGCACAAAGTCGGGCCAACGTCCTGACTTTC. The full variable domain, its missing parts supplied by reference TRBV5-5 and TRBJ2-6, is DAGVTQSPTHLIKTRGQQVTLRCSPISGHKSVSWYQQVLGQGPQFIFQYYEKEERGRGNFPDRFSARQFPNYSSELNVNALLLGDSALYLCASNLAQSRANVLTFGAGSRLTVL.

This clone was found once. V usage is TRBV2 and J usage is TRBJ2-3, with TRBD1 matching over 9 bases. CDR1 and CDR2 (germline): SNHLY, FYNNEI. V lost 7 bases to trimming and J lost 4 bases; unmatched junction nucleotides: 9. This CDR3 spans 15 amino acids. CDR3 sequence reads: CASKLQGATADTQYF. As DNA, the CDR3 is TGTGCCAGCAAACTACAGGGGGCTACCGCAGATACGCAGTATTTT.

Only a few counts were recorded for this clone. The chain links TRBV30 to TRBJ2-3, with D possibly being TRBD1 (6 bases). The CDR3 consists of 13 residues. The germline CDR1 and CDR2 sequences are GTSNPN and SVGIG (reference sequence). The V end lost 1 base, the J end lost 4 bases, and 9 bases lay between the germline ends. CDR3 in amino acids: CAWSGQVADTQYF. CDR3 DNA sequence: TGTGCCTGGAGTGGACAGGTGGCAGATACGCAGTATTTT.

Only a few counts were recorded for this clone. The V and J genes are TRBV5-1 and TRBJ1-1, with D possibly matching TRBD1 (5 bases). This CDR3 comprises 13 residues. Germline V gene data show CDR1 as SGHRS and CDR2 as YFSETQ. The V end was cut by 3 bases, the J end by 3 bases, with 9 bases between. The CDR3 DNA is TGCGCCAGCAGCTCCGGACAAGACACTGAAGCTTTCTTT. Translating it yields CASSSGQDTEAFF.

The rearrangement joins TRBV6-5 to TRBJ1-1, with D unresolved. This CDR3 is 14 amino acids long. Germline V gene lookup returns CDR1 MNHEY and CDR2 SVGAGI. Deletions cut 2 bases from V and 2 bases from J, with 9 bases between. CDR3: CASSYRPHNTEAFF. The CDR3 nucleotides read TGTGCCAGCAGTTACCGGCCCCATAACACTGAAGCTTTCTTT.

V and J are TRBV6-6 and TRBJ1-1; D is possibly TRBD1 (6 bases). Trimming cost V 0 bases and J 9 bases, with 11 bases left between them. Germline V gene sequence: CDR1 MNHNY, CDR2 SVGAGI (reference sequence). The CDR3 is 13 residues long. DNA for the CDR3: TGTGCCAGCAGTTACTCGGGGGGGGCCAAAGCTTTCTTT. It codes for CASSYSGGAKAFF.

The genes are TRBV5-1 and TRBJ2-7, with D possibly TRBD2 on 5 matching bases. Germline assignment: CDR1 SGHRS and CDR2 YFSETQ. The CDR3 has 15 residues. V was cut by 0 bases and J by 0 bases, with 10 bases left in between. The CDR3 DNA reads TGCGCCAGCAGCTTGGGCGGGCAAATCTCCTACGAGCAGTACTTC. Translation: CASSLGGQISYEQYF.

The J gene is TRBJ1-5, the V gene TRBV18; 10 bases agree with TRBD1. There are 15 residues in the CDR3. Germline V gene data show CDR1 as KGHSH and CDR2 as LQKENI. The V gene end was trimmed by 3 bases and the J gene end by 6 bases; junction bases not matched to a gene: 5. CDR3 sequence: CASSPGQGNGQPQHF. As DNA, the CDR3 is TGTGCCAGCTCACCGGGACAGGGGAATGGTCAGCCCCAGCATTTT.